This entry lists 32 T cell receptor beta chains sequenced from one sample in a study of T cell repertoires in cytomegalovirus infection. MiXCR, applied by TCRdb to the reads, yields one record per CDR3 protein. This table holds around 490,000 distinct CDR3 sequences, around a quarter found once. Sequencing was performed on PBMCs. The receptors come from a human donor in good health (CMV status not recorded). Some clones in this sample may be carry-over from other donors' samples.

The chain recombines TRBV29-1 with TRBJ2-2; D possibly corresponds to TRBD2 (5 bases). Trimming stripped 6 bases from V and 4 bases from J, with 39 bases between. Per the germline V gene, CDR1 is SQVTM and CDR2 is ANQGSEA. The CDR3 has 22 amino acids. The CDR3 region is CSVPIPGSSGSLGPKGTGELFF. CDR3 nucleotide sequence: TGCAGCGTGCCTATACCGGGATCCTCTGGTAGTTTAGGCCCGAAAGGCACCGGGGAGCTGTTTTTT.

At least ten counts were recorded for this clonotype. The chain combines TRBV7-9 with TRBJ2-1; 7 bases align to TRBD2. Germline CDR1 reads SEHNR; CDR2 reads FQNEAQ (reference sequence). This CDR3 has 15 residues. V shed 2 bases and J 1 base; nucleotides not matched to a gene: 2. CDR3 protein: CASSLLADSYNEQFF. The CDR3 coding sequence is TGTGCCAGCAGCTTACTAGCGGATTCCTACAATGAGCAGTTCTTC.

The chain has TRBV14 and TRBJ2-3, with a tentative D call TRBD2 (5 bases). Looked up from germline, CDR1 is SGHDN and CDR2 is FVKESK. Between the trimmed V and J ends, which lost 4 bases and 6 bases, there was a span of 14 bases. The length of the CDR3 is 14 residues. The CDR3 protein is CASSLWQIADTQYF. The CDR3 DNA is TGTGCCAGCAGCCTGTGGCAGATAGCGGATACGCAGTATTTT.

A few counts support this clonotype. The rearrangement joins TRBV6-5 to TRBJ2-2, with 7 bases fitting TRBD1. The germline gives CDR1 MNHEY, CDR2 SVGAGI. The V and J ends lost 2 bases and 3 bases, in that order; junction bases with no gene match: 6. CDR3 length: 16 amino acids. The CDR3 coding sequence is TGTGCCAGCAGTTACGCTGACAGGGTGGACACCGGGGAGCTGTTTTTT. This codes for CASSYADRVDTGELFF.

The CDR3 DNA reads TGTGCCAGCAGTTACTCGTTTACGGGAGCTCCCCTCTACGAGCAGTACTTC. Residues: CASSYSFTGAPLYEQYF. The rearrangement uses TRBV6-2 or TRBV6-3 and TRBJ2-7; D possibly corresponds to TRBD2 (6 bases). Trimming cost V 0 bases and J 3 bases, with 18 bases left between them. CDR3 length: 17 residues. CDR1 MNHEY and CDR2 SVGEGT come from the germline V gene.

This clonotype was seen only a few times. The J gene is TRBJ1-6, the V gene TRBV12-5; D not certain. V was cut by 1 base and J by 1 base, with 8 bases left in between. Germline CDR1 and CDR2: LGHNT and FRNRAP. The CDR3 is made up of 16 amino acids. CDR3 DNA sequence: TGTGCTAGTGGTTTGGGGGCCCCGTCCTATAATTCACCCCTCCACTTT. It translates to CASGLGAPSYNSPLHF.

Only a few counts were recorded for this clonotype. This chain uses TRBV27 with TRBJ1-2; possibly TRBD1 for D (6 bases). V dropped 5 bases and J dropped 8 bases, with 15 bases sitting between them. The CDR3 is 13 amino acids. Germline V gene lookup returns CDR1 MNHEY and CDR2 SMNVEV (reference sequence). This chain's CDR3 is CASSRQGLRGYTF. The DNA of the CDR3 is TGTGCCAGCAGTCGTCAGGGGCTCAGGGGCTACACCTTC.

The genes are TRBV7-9 and TRBJ2-3; the D gene could be TRBD1 or TRBD2 (5 bases each). Trimming pared 5 bases from V and 6 bases from J, leaving 15 bases between. Germline V gene lookup returns CDR1 SEHNR and CDR2 FQNEAQ (reference sequence). This CDR3 is built from 14 residues. This chain's CDR3 is CASSVTIGADTQYF. The CDR3, as DNA: TGTGCCAGCAGCGTAACAATCGGGGCGGATACGCAGTATTTT.

V and J are TRBV3-1 and TRBJ2-1; no firm D call. The CDR3 covers 15 residues. Looked up from germline, CDR1 is LGHDT and CDR2 is YNNKEL (reference sequence). The V end lost 4 bases, the J end lost 6 bases, and 16 bases lay between the germline ends. The CDR3 spells CASSLGPQTGNEQFF. The CDR3 DNA reads TGTGCCAGCAGCCTAGGCCCTCAAACGGGCAATGAGCAGTTCTTC.

This clonotype was found many times. The chain combines TRBV7-9 with TRBJ1-4; D unclear. The germline V gene has CDR1 SEHNR and CDR2 FQNEAQ (reference sequence). Trimming took 4 bases from V and 5 from J, leaving 5 bases between them. This CDR3 contains 12 residues. The CDR3: CASSSRNEKLFF. The CDR3 DNA reads as TGTGCCAGCAGCTCCCGGAATGAAAAACTGTTTTTT.

This clonotype was counted many times. The chain links TRBV12-3 or TRBV12-4 to TRBJ1-5; D remains ambiguous. This CDR3 has 14 residues. Trimming pared 6 bases from V and 1 base from J, leaving 10 bases between. CDR3 sequence (DNA): TGTGCCAGCAGCTACCGGGCCAGCAATCAGCCCCAGCATTTT. Protein: CASSYRASNQPQHF.

Only a few counts were recorded for this clonotype. The gene calls are TRBV10-2 and TRBJ2-5; 11 bases agree with TRBD2. V lost 1 base and J lost 2; bases outside the gene matches: 3. The germline CDR1 and CDR2 sequences are WSHSY and SAAADI. There are 16 residues in the CDR3. CDR3 loop: CASSEWGLAAQETQYF. In DNA form, the CDR3 reads TGCGCCAGCAGTGAGTGGGGACTAGCGGCACAAGAGACCCAGTACTTC.

This clonotype turned up a few times. The chain uses TRBV19 and TRBJ1-2, with 8 bases aligning to TRBD1. V lost 5 bases to trimming and J lost 5 bases; unmatched junction nucleotides: 10. The CDR3 length is 15 residues. Germline lookup yields CDR1 LNHDA and CDR2 SQIVND (reference sequence). CDR3 loop: CASSPTRTGTYGYTF. In DNA, the CDR3 is TGTGCCAGTAGTCCGACAAGGACAGGGACATATGGCTACACCTTC. Variable domain in full (rest from reference TRBV19 and TRBJ1-2): DGGITQSPKYLFRKEGQNVTLSCEQNLNHDAMYWYRQDPGQGLRLIYYSQIVNDFQKGDIAEGYSVSREKKESFPLTVTSAQKNPTAFYLCASSPTRTGTYGYTFGSGTRLTVV.

This clonotype has just a few counts. DNA for the CDR3: TGTGCCAGCTCGACAGGGTCCGCAGATACGCAGTATTTT. It encodes CASSTGSADTQYF. The gene calls are TRBV18 and TRBJ2-3; 7 bases line up with TRBD1. V gave up 6 bases and J gave up 4 bases; unmatched junction bases: 4. Per the germline V gene, CDR1 is KGHSH and CDR2 is LQKENI. The CDR3 sequence is 13 residues long.

This clonotype occurred many times. The chain links TRBV7-8 to TRBJ1-2, with D perhaps TRBD1 (5 bases). The length of the CDR3 is 14 residues. V dropped 5 bases and J dropped 2 bases, with 12 bases sitting between them. CDR1 SGHVS and CDR2 FQNEAQ come from the germline V gene. The CDR3 sequence: CASSRDSINYGYTF. CDR3 in DNA: TGTGCCAGCAGCCGGGACTCCATAAACTATGGCTACACCTTC.

This clonotype turned up a few times. The chain joins TRBV24-1 to TRBJ1-4; TRBD1 agrees at 9 bases. This CDR3 region has 15 residues. J was trimmed by 4 bases and V by 4 bases; bases with no gene match: 3. Germline-derived CDR1 and CDR2 are KGHDR and SFDVKD. DNA for the CDR3: TGTGCCACCAGTGAGGGACAGGGTCTTAATGAAAAACTGTTTTTT. Protein: CATSEGQGLNEKLFF.

This clonotype was seen many times. The chain has TRBV7-2 and TRBJ1-1; D possibly corresponds to TRBD1 (6 bases). In germline, CDR1 is SGHTA, CDR2 FQGNSA. Between the trimmed V and J ends, which lost 5 bases and 6 bases, there was a span of 13 bases. The CDR3 covers 13 residues. CDR3 nucleotides: TGTGCCAGCAGCCGGCAGCAGGGGTCTGAAGCTTTCTTT. Amino acid sequence: CASSRQQGSEAFF.

V and J are TRBV28 and TRBJ2-7; perhaps TRBD2 as D (6 bases). Germline CDR1 reads MDHEN; CDR2 reads SYDVKM. V lost 2 bases and J lost 0, with 11 bases in between. The CDR3 is 15 residues long. For the CDR3, the DNA is TGTGCCAGCAGTTTAATCGCGGGAATCTCCTACGAGCAGTACTTC. Translation: CASSLIAGISYEQYF.

This clonotype was seen more than once but under ten times. The CDR3, as DNA: TGTGCCAGCAGTGAAGGAGCGGCACTTAGCCCGAACACTGAAGCTTTCTTT. Its protein product is CASSEGAALSPNTEAFF. The rearrangement joins TRBV6-1 to TRBJ1-1, with no clear D. Germline V gene sequence: CDR1 MNHNS, CDR2 SASEGT. Trimming left V 1 base short and J 1 base short, with 16 bases between. The CDR3 covers 17 residues.

This clonotype was recorded a few times. The chain carries TRBV6-4 and TRBJ2-3; no reliable D call. Germline CDR1 is MRHNA and CDR2 is SNTAGT. This CDR3 has 15 amino acids. The V end lost 5 bases, the J end lost 0 bases, and 12 bases lay between the germline ends. The CDR3 reads CASSPQAESTDTQYF. DNA for the CDR3: TGTGCCAGCAGTCCCCAGGCGGAAAGCACAGATACGCAGTATTTT.

The rearrangement uses TRBV7-9 and TRBJ2-5; a possible D gene is TRBD2 (5 bases). Germline-derived CDR1 and CDR2 are SEHNR and FQNEAQ (reference sequence). V lost 2 bases and J lost 3, with 16 bases in between. This CDR3 is built from 16 residues. For the CDR3, the DNA is TGTGCCAGCAGCTTATCCCGCCGGGATCTAAAAGAGACCCAGTACTTC. Translated, it gives CASSLSRRDLKETQYF.

V and J are TRBV2 and TRBJ1-5, with 8 bases aligning to TRBD1. The end of the DNA aligns better with TRBJ2-3, so the J call may be wrong. The CDR3 totals 13 residues. Germline lookup yields CDR1 SNHLY and CDR2 FYNNEI. This CDR3 is CASQGARNQPQYF. Here the CDR3 DNA reads TGTGCCAGCCAGGGGGCTCGAAATCAGCCCCAGTATTTT.

The genes are TRBV5-5 and TRBJ2-7, with unresolved D. CDR1 is SGHKS and CDR2 is YYEKEE in the germline V gene (reference sequence). CDR3 length equals 16 residues. The V end lost 0 bases, the J end lost 1 base, and 14 bases lay between the germline ends. This CDR3 is CASSLGSVALSYEQYF. The CDR3 DNA follows: TGTGCCAGCAGCTTGGGGTCGGTAGCCTTATCCTACGAGCAGTACTTC.

This rearrangement joins TRBV6-2 or TRBV6-3 to TRBJ1-1; a possible D gene is TRBD1 (5 bases). Germline V gene sequence: CDR1 MNHEY, CDR2 SVGEGT. V shed 6 bases and J shed 7 bases, with 15 bases lying between them. The CDR3 runs 13 residues. The CDR3: CASSPGRGFEAFF. DNA of the CDR3: TGTGCCAGCAGCCCCGGGCGGGGGTTTGAAGCTTTCTTT.

In this sample, this clonotype turned up many times. The genes are TRBV7-6 and TRBJ2-4; TRBD2 aligns across 13 bases. J gave up 0 bases and V 5 bases, and 4 bases lay outside the gene matches. Germline CDR1 SGHVS, CDR2 FNYEAQ. This CDR3 has 17 residues. Written as DNA, the CDR3 is TGTGCCAGCAGCCCAGGGACTAGCGGGGTAGCCAAAAACATTCAGTACTTC. Protein sequence: CASSPGTSGVAKNIQYF.

This clonotype was seen only a few times. This chain connects TRBV30 to TRBJ2-1; D not resolved. V dropped 1 base and J dropped 0 bases, with 4 bases sitting between them. The CDR3 runs to 13 residues. Germline V lookup: CDR1 GTSNPN, CDR2 SVGIG (reference sequence). The CDR3 sequence: CAWSGSSYNEQFF. The CDR3 coding sequence is TGTGCCTGGAGTGGGAGCTCCTACAATGAGCAGTTCTTC.

The gene calls are TRBV7-2 and TRBJ1-2, with TRBD1 identical over 8 bases. Germline values: CDR1 SGHTA, CDR2 FQGNSA. Losses at the gene ends were 6 bases for V and 8 bases for J; bases not matched to a gene: 8. This CDR3 has 13 amino acids. The CDR3 sequence: CASRVLRQGGYTF. As DNA, the CDR3 is TGTGCCAGCAGGGTCCTGAGACAGGGGGGCTACACCTTC. Combining the CDR3 with reference TRBV7-2 and TRBJ1-2 gives the whole variable domain GAGVSQSPSNKVTEKGKDVELRCDPISGHTALYWYRQSLGQGLEFLIYFQGNSAPDKSGLPSDRFSAERTGGSVSTLTIQRTQQEDSAVYLCASRVLRQGGYTFGSGTRLTVV.

The table lists this clonotype with a few counts. The chain couples TRBV6-5 to TRBJ2-2; TRBD1 matches 9 bases. The CDR3 extends over 15 amino acids. The V gene's germline CDR1 is MNHEY and CDR2 SVGAGI. J was trimmed by 4 bases and V by 5 bases; bases with no gene match: 5. The CDR3 bases are TGTGCCAGCAGTGACAGGGGGGCGGGCACCGGGGAGCTGTTTTTT. Protein product: CASSDRGAGTGELFF.

This clonotype was picked up a small number of times. DNA of the CDR3: TGCAGCGTTAAAGTGGGCTATGGCTACACCTTC. Translating gives CSVKVGYGYTF. The chain is built from TRBV29-1 and TRBJ1-2; no firm D call. From germline, CDR1 is SQVTM and CDR2 ANQGSEA. V was shortened by 5 bases and J by 4 bases, with 8 bases between the two germline ends. The CDR3 sequence is 11 residues long.

The chain employs TRBV19 and TRBJ2-5; 11 bases map to TRBD2. V was clipped by 3 bases and J by 3 bases; unmatched bases: 3. The CDR3 sequence is 15 residues long. Germline loops: CDR1 LNHDA, CDR2 SQIVND (reference sequence). CDR3 residues: CASSISGLAEETQYF. The CDR3 region has the DNA TGTGCCAGTAGTATTTCGGGACTAGCGGAAGAGACCCAGTACTTC.

V usage is TRBV9 and J usage is TRBJ1-1; D is unresolved. Germline CDR1 and CDR2: SGDLS and YYNGEE. The CDR3 consists of 15 residues. V was trimmed by 6 bases and J by 0 bases, leaving 15 bases between them. CDR3 sequence: CASTPMADLNTEAFF. CDR3 bases: TGTGCCAGCACCCCGATGGCGGATTTGAACACTGAAGCTTTCTTT.

This clonotype occurred many times. This chain joins TRBV7-8 and TRBJ2-1; 15 bases fit TRBD2. Trimming removed 5 bases from V and 2 bases from J; junction bases left unmatched: 4. The V gene's germline CDR1 is SGHVS and CDR2 FQNEAQ. The CDR3 totals 17 residues. CDR3 nucleotides: TGTGCCAGCAGCCGCCGGACTAGCGGGAGGGCCTACAATGAGCAGTTCTTC. As protein: CASSRRTSGRAYNEQFF.